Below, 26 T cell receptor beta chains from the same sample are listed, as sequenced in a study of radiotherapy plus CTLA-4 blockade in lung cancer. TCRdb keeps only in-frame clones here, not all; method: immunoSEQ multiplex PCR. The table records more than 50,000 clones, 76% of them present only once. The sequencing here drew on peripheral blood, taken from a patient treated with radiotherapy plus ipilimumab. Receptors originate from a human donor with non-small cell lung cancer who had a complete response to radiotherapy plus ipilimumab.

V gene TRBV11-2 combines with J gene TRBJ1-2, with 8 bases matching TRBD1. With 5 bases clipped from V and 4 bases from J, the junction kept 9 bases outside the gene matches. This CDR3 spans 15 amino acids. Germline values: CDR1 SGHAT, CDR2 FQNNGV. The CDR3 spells CASSPWTGWAYGYTF. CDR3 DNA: TGTGCCAGCAGCCCCTGGACAGGGTGGGCCTATGGCTACACCTTC.

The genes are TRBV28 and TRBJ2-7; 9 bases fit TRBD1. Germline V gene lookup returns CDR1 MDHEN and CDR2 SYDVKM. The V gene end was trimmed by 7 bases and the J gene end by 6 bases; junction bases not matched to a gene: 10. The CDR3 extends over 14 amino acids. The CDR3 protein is CASIPGTGYFEQYF. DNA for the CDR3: TGTGCCAGCATCCCCGGGACAGGGTATTTCGAGCAGTACTTC.

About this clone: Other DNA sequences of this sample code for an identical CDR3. CDR3 nucleotides: TGTGCCAGCAGTGGGGACAGGGCTGGCAATCAGCCCCAGCATTTT. This sequence encodes CASSGDRAGNQPQHF. The rearrangement uses TRBV6-1 and TRBJ1-5, with TRBD1 identical over 9 bases. Unmatched junction bases numbered 3, after V lost 4 bases and J lost 2 bases. The germline V gene has CDR1 MNHNS and CDR2 SASEGT. The CDR3 contains 15 residues.

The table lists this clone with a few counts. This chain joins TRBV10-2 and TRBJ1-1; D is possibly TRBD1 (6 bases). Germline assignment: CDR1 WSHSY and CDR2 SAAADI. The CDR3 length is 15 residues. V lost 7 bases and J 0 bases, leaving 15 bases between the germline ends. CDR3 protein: CASIQGRGMNTEAFF. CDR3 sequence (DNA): TGCGCCAGCATTCAGGGAAGGGGGATGAACACTGAAGCTTTCTTT.

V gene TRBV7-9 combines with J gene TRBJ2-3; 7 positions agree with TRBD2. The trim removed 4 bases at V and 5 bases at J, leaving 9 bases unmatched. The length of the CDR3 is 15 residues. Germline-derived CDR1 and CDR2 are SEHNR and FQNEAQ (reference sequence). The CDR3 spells CASSYGGSRGDTQYF. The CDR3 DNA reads TGTGCCAGCAGCTATGGCGGGAGTCGTGGAGATACGCAGTATTTT.

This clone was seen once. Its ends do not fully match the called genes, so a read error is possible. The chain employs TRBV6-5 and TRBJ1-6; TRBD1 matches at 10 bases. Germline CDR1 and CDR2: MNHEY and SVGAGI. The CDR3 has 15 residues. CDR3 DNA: TGTGCCAGCAGTTTCCGGGACAGGGGAAATTCACCCTTCCACTTT. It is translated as CASSFRDRGNSPFHF.

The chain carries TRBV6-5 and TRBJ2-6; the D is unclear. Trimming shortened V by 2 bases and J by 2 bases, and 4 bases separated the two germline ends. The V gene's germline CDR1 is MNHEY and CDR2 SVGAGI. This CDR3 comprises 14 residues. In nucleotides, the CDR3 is TGTGCCAGCAGTTACCTCGCTGGGGCCAACGTCCTGACTTTC. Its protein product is CASSYLAGANVLTF.

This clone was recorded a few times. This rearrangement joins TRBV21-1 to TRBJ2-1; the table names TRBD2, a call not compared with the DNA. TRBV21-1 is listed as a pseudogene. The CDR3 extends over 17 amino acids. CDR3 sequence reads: CASSKRRGTSLGNEQFF. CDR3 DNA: TGTGCCAGCAGCAAACGTCGGGGGACTAGCCTGGGCAATGAGCAGTTCTTC.

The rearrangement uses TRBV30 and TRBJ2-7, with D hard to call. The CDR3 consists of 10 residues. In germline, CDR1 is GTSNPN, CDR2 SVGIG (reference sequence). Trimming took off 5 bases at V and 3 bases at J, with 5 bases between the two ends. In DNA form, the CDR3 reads TGTGCCTGGGGCAGCTACGAGCAGTACTTC. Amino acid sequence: CAWGSYEQYF.

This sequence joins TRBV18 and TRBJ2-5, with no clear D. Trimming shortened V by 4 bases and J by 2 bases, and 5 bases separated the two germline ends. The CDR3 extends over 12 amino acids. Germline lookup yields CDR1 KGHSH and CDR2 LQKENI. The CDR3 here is CASSREQETQYF. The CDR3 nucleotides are TGTGCCAGCTCACGCGAGCAAGAGACCCAGTACTTC.

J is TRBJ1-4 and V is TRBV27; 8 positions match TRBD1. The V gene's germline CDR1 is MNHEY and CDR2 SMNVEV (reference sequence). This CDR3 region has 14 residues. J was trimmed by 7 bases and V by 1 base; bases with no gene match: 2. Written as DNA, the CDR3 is TGTGCCAGCAGTTTATTCGGACAGGGTGAAAAACTGTTTTTT. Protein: CASSLFGQGEKLFF. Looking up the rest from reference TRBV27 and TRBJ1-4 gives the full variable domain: EAQVTQNPRYLITVTGKKLTVTCSQNMNHEYMSWYRQDPGLGLRQIYYSMNVEVTDKGDVPEGYKVSRKEKRNFPLILESPSPNQTSLYFCASSLFGQGEKLFFGSGTQLSVL.

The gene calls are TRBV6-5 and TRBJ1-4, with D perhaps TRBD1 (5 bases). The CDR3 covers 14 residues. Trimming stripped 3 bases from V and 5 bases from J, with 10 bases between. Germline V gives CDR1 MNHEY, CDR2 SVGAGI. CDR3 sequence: CASSYGGVNEKLFF. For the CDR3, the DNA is TGTGCCAGCAGTTATGGGGGGGTGAATGAAAAACTGTTTTTT.

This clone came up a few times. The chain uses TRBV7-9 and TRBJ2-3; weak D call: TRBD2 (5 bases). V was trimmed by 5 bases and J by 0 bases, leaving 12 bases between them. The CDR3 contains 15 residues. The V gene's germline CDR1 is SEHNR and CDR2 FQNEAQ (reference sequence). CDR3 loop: CASSQTSGSTDTQYF. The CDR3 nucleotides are TGTGCCAGCAGCCAAACGTCGGGAAGCACAGATACGCAGTATTTT.

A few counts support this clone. The CDR3 sequence: CASRLSGGSGNTIYF. The DNA for the CDR3 is TGCGCCAGCAGGCTGTCAGGGGGATCGGGAAACACCATATATTTT. The rearrangement joins TRBV10-2 to TRBJ1-3; TRBD1 matches 7 bases. The CDR3 covers 15 residues. J lost 4 bases, V lost 6 bases, and 9 bases had no gene match. Looked up from germline, CDR1 is WSHSY and CDR2 is SAAADI.

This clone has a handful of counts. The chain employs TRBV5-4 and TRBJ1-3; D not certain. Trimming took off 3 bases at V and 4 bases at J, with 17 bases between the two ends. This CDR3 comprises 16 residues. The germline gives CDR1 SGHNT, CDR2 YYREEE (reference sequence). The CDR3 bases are TGTGCCAGCAGCTGGGCGGACGGGCGAGGGGGAAACACCATATATTTT. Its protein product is CASSWADGRGGNTIYF.

CDR3 DNA: TGCGCCAGCAGCTTGGTCGGGGGAGGCGAGCAGTTCTTC. Protein: CASSLVGGGEQFF. The genes are TRBV5-1 and TRBJ2-1, with a tentative D call TRBD2 (6 bases). Germline CDR1 reads SGHRS; CDR2 reads YFSETQ. Trimming took off 0 bases at V and 10 bases at J, with 11 bases between the two ends. The CDR3 length is 13 residues.

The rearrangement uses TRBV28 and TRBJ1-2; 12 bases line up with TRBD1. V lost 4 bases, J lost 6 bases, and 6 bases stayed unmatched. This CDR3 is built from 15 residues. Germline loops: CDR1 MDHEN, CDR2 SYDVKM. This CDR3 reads CASSSAGTGGHGYTF. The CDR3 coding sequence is TGTGCCAGCAGTTCCGCCGGGACAGGGGGCCATGGCTACACCTTC.

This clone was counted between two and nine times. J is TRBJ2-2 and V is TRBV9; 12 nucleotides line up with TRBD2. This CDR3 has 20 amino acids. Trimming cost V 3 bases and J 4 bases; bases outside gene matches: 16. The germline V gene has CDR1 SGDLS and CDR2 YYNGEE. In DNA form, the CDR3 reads TGTGCCAGCAGCGGTCAGGCGACTAGCGGGGGAGTTAGAGGCACCGGGGAGCTGTTTTTT. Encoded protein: CASSGQATSGGVRGTGELFF.

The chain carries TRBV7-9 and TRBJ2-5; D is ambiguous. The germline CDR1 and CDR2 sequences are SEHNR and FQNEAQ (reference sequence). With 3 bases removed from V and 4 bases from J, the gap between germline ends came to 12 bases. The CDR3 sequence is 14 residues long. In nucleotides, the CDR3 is TGTGCCAGCAGCTTGGGTGGAGCCCCAGAGACCCAGTACTTC. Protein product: CASSLGGAPETQYF.

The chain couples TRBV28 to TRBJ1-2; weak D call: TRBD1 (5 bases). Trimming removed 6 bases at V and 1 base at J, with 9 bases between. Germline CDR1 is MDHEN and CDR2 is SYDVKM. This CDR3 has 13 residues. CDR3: CASSRQINYGYTF. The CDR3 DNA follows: TGTGCCAGCAGCCGACAGATTAACTATGGCTACACCTTC.

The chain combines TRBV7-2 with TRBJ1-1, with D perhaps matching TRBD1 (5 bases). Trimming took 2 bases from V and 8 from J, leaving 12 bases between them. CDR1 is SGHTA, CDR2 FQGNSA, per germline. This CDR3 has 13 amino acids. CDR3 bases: TGTGCCAGCAGCTTAATTAGGAGGGGCGAAGCTTTCTTT. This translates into CASSLIRRGEAFF.

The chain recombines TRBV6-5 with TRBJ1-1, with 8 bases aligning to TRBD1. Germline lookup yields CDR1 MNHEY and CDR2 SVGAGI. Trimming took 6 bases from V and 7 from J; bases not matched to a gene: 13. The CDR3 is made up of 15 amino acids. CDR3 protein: CASRPPGQVRGEAFF. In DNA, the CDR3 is TGTGCCAGCAGACCCCCGGGACAGGTGAGGGGTGAAGCTTTCTTT.

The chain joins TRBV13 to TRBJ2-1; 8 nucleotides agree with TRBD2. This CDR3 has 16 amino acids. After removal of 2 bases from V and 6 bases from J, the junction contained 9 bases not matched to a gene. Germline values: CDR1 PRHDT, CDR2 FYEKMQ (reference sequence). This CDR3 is CASSLLGLAASNEQFF. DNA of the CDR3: TGTGCCAGCAGCTTACTTGGACTAGCAGCCTCCAATGAGCAGTTCTTC.

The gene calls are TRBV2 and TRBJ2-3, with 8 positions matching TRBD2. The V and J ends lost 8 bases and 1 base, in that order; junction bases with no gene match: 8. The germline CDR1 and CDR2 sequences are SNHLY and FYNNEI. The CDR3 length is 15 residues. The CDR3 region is CASDPTSVGTDTQYF. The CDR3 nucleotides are TGTGCCAGCGACCCGACTAGCGTCGGCACAGATACGCAGTATTTT.

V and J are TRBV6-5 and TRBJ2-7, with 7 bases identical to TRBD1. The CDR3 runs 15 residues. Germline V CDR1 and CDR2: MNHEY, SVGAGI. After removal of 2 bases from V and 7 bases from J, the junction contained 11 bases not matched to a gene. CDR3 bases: TGTGCCAGCAGTTACAGGGGACAGAAATACCTGGAGCAGTACTTC. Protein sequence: CASSYRGQKYLEQYF.

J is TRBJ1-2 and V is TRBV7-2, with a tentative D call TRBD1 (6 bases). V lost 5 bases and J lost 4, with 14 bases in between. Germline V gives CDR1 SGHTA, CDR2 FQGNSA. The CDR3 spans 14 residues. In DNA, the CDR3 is TGTGCCAGCAGCGACATTACAGGGCTCTATGGCTACACCTTC. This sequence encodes CASSDITGLYGYTF.